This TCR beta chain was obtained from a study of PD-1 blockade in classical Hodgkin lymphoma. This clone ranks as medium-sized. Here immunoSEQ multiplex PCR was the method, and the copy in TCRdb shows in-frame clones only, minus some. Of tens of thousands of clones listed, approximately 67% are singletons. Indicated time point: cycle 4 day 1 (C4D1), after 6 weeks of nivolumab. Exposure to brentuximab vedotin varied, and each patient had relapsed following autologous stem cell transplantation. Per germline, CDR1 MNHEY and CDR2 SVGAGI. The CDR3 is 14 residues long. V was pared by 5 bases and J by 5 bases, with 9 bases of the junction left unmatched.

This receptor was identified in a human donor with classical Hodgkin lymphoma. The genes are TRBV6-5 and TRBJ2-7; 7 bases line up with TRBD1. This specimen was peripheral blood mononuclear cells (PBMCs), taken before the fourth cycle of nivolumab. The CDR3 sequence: CASSNDRETDEQYF. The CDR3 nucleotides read TGTGCCAGCAGTAACGACAGGGAGACGGACGAGCAGTACTTC.